A selection of T cell receptor beta chains follows, all from one sample in a study of blood T cells in healthy people across ages. MiXCR, run by TCRdb on the 5' RACE reads, gives a single entry per CDR3 protein. The table lists fewer than 800,000 distinct CDR3 sequences, roughly 32% of them singletons. Sequenced: blood. These receptors came from a woman older than 75 in good health. CDR3s include the opening cysteine and the closing phenylalanine or tryptophan. D genes are given only for firm matches. Some rows mark clone size as missing; the rest say once, few, many or name a class of expanded clone.

v_gene: TRBV7-6; d_gene: .; abundance: .; j_gene: TRBJ2-1; CDR3nt: TGTGCCAGCAGCCCGGAGGGAGCGGGACACTACAATGAGCAGTTCTTC; CDR3aa: CASSPEGAGHYNEQFF
v_gene: TRBV6-5; d_gene: .; abundance: many; j_gene: TRBJ2-7; CDR3nt: TGTGCCAGCAGTTACGTAGCCAGCGGCCCCTACGAGCAGTACTTC; CDR3aa: CASSYVASGPYEQYF
v_gene: TRBV13; d_gene: .; abundance: .; j_gene: TRBJ2-1; CDR3nt: TGTGCCAGCAGCTTAGAAGTCGGAAGATCGTACAATGAGCAGTTCTTC; CDR3aa: CASSLEVGRSYNEQFF
v_gene: TRBV28; d_gene: .; abundance: .; j_gene: TRBJ2-1; CDR3nt: TGTGCCAGCAGTCCCGACAGCTTAAGGGTCAATGAGCAGTTCTTC; CDR3aa: CASSPDSLRVNEQFF
v_gene: TRBV11-2; d_gene: TRBD2; abundance: many; j_gene: TRBJ2-5; CDR3nt: TGTGCCAGCAGCTTAGATGGGGGGGACCGGGTTCAAGAGACCCAGTACTTC; CDR3aa: CASSLDGGDRVQETQYF
v_gene: TRBV4-3; d_gene: .; abundance: many; j_gene: TRBJ2-7; CDR3nt: TGCGCCAGCAGCCAACAGGCCGTCGCCTTTATTTACGAGCAGTACTTC; CDR3aa: CASSQQAVAFIYEQYF
v_gene: TRBV5-1; d_gene: .; abundance: many; j_gene: TRBJ1-2; CDR3nt: TGCGCCAGCAGCCCGGCGGAGGGGCTTAACTATGGCTACACCTTC; CDR3aa: CASSPAEGLNYGYTF
v_gene: TRBV4-1; d_gene: .; abundance: many; j_gene: TRBJ2-1; CDR3nt: TGCGCCAGCAGCCCAATGGACAGAGACAATGAGCAGTTCTTC; CDR3aa: CASSPMDRDNEQFF
v_gene: TRBV20-1; d_gene: TRBD2; abundance: .; j_gene: TRBJ2-3; CDR3nt: TGCAGTGCTGGGAGGGTTAGCGGGGGAGATACGCAGTATTTT; CDR3aa: CSAGRVSGGDTQYF
v_gene: TRBV6-2/TRBV6-3; d_gene: .; abundance: many; j_gene: TRBJ2-3; CDR3nt: TGTGCCAGCAGTTACGGCTGGGATACGCAGTATTTT; CDR3aa: CASSYGWDTQYF
v_gene: TRBV7-2; d_gene: .; abundance: many; j_gene: TRBJ2-5; CDR3nt: TGTGCCAGCAGCCGACAGACATCGGTCGGGGAGACCCAGTACTTC; CDR3aa: CASSRQTSVGETQYF
v_gene: TRBV5-1; d_gene: .; abundance: many; j_gene: TRBJ2-7; CDR3nt: TGCGCCAGCAGCATTGAAAACTACGAGCAGTACTTC; CDR3aa: CASSIENYEQYF
v_gene: TRBV6-6; d_gene: TRBD2; abundance: many; j_gene: TRBJ2-1; CDR3nt: TGTGCCAGCAGACCCCAGACGCCTCTAGCGGGGGGTGGGGAGCAGTTCTTC; CDR3aa: CASRPQTPLAGGGEQFF
v_gene: TRBV7-8; d_gene: .; abundance: many; j_gene: TRBJ2-7; CDR3nt: TGTGCCAGCAGCTTAACGGTAGCGGCCTACGAGCAGTACTTC; CDR3aa: CASSLTVAAYEQYF
v_gene: TRBV4-3; d_gene: .; abundance: many; j_gene: TRBJ2-5; CDR3nt: TGCGCCAGCAGCCAACGCGCGATGAGTCAAGAGACCCAGTACTTC; CDR3aa: CASSQRAMSQETQYF
v_gene: TRBV20-1; d_gene: .; abundance: many; j_gene: TRBJ1-1; CDR3nt: TGCAGTGCTAGGCGGGGAAGCCTCACTGAAGCTTTCTTT; CDR3aa: CSARRGSLTEAFF
v_gene: TRBV5-1; d_gene: .; abundance: many; j_gene: TRBJ1-5; CDR3nt: TGCGCCAGCAGCTTGTCCCCGGGGGGCGATCAGCCCCAGCATTTT; CDR3aa: CASSLSPGGDQPQHF
v_gene: TRBV6-6; d_gene: TRBD1; abundance: .; j_gene: TRBJ2-3; CDR3nt: TGTGCCAGCAGTTACTCGGGAAGGGGGCCAGATACGCAGTATTTT; CDR3aa: CASSYSGRGPDTQYF
v_gene: TRBV7-9; d_gene: .; abundance: .; j_gene: TRBJ2-5; CDR3nt: TGTGCCAGCAGCAGGTCACCAGACGGGACCCAGTACTTC; CDR3aa: CASSRSPDGTQYF
v_gene: TRBV12-3/TRBV12-4; d_gene: TRBD2; abundance: .; j_gene: TRBJ2-2; CDR3nt: TGTGCCAGCAGTGAGAGCGGGGTTAACACCGGGGAGCTGTTTTTT; CDR3aa: CASSESGVNTGELFF
v_gene: TRBV7-9; d_gene: .; abundance: many; j_gene: TRBJ1-2; CDR3nt: TGTGCCCTCCTAGGTACCGGGTCCCCGGGGCTCTATGGCTACACCTTC; CDR3aa: CALLGTGSPGLYGYTF
v_gene: TRBV13; d_gene: TRBD1; abundance: many; j_gene: TRBJ2-1; CDR3nt: TGTGCCAGCAGCTTATGGACCGGGGGACAGGGATTGGGAGGTAGCAATGAGCAGTTCTTC; CDR3aa: CASSLWTGGQGLGGSNEQFF
v_gene: TRBV12-3/TRBV12-4; d_gene: .; abundance: .; j_gene: TRBJ2-2; CDR3nt: TGTGCCAGCAGTTTTTCGGGGGGCCGTAACACCGGGGAGCTGTTTTTT; CDR3aa: CASSFSGGRNTGELFF
v_gene: TRBV9; d_gene: .; abundance: .; j_gene: TRBJ2-7; CDR3nt: TGTGCCAGCAGCGTAGGTCCCTTAGGGGTCTACGAGCAGTACTTC; CDR3aa: CASSVGPLGVYEQYF
v_gene: TRBV6-1; d_gene: .; abundance: .; j_gene: TRBJ1-2; CDR3nt: TGTGCCAGCAGTGTAACCCCCGTCAGGAACTATGGCTACACCTTC; CDR3aa: CASSVTPVRNYGYTF
v_gene: TRBV5-1; d_gene: TRBD1; abundance: few; j_gene: TRBJ2-2; CDR3nt: TGCGCCAGCAGCTTCGGACAGGGCCCCACCGGGGAGCTGTTTTTT; CDR3aa: CASSFGQGPTGELFF
v_gene: TRBV7-2; d_gene: .; abundance: many; j_gene: TRBJ1-2; CDR3nt: TGTGCCAGCAGCTTATTTGATGGTGGCTACACCTTC; CDR3aa: CASSLFDGGYTF
v_gene: TRBV7-9; d_gene: .; abundance: medium-sized; j_gene: TRBJ2-3; CDR3nt: TGTGCCAGCAGCGCTCCCCCTTCGGGGACAGATACGCAGTATTTT; CDR3aa: CASSAPPSGTDTQYF
v_gene: TRBV28; d_gene: .; abundance: many; j_gene: TRBJ1-5; CDR3nt: TGTGCCAGCATGGTTAGCAATCAGCCCCAGCATTTT; CDR3aa: CASMVSNQPQHF
v_gene: TRBV6-1; d_gene: .; abundance: many; j_gene: TRBJ1-2; CDR3nt: TGTGCCAGCAGTGAAACGGCCACCTTTATGGGCTACACCTTC; CDR3aa: CASSETATFMGYTF
v_gene: TRBV6-6; d_gene: .; abundance: .; j_gene: TRBJ2-7; CDR3nt: TGTGCCAGCAGAGACACGACAGTCAGCCACGAGCAGTACTTC; CDR3aa: CASRDTTVSHEQYF
v_gene: TRBV7-9; d_gene: .; abundance: .; j_gene: TRBJ2-7; CDR3nt: TGTGTCAGCAGCTTAGCGCTGGGGCAGGGCTTATCAGCCTACGAGCAGTACTTC; CDR3aa: CVSSLALGQGLSAYEQYF
v_gene: TRBV18; d_gene: .; abundance: many; j_gene: TRBJ1-1; CDR3nt: TGTGCCAGCTCACCAATAGGGGTAAGGGGGAACACTGAAGCTTTCTTT; CDR3aa: CASSPIGVRGNTEAFF
v_gene: TRBV6-6; d_gene: .; abundance: .; j_gene: TRBJ1-4; CDR3nt: TGTGCCAGCAGCCGGGAGAATGAAAAACTGTTTTTT; CDR3aa: CASSRENEKLFF
v_gene: TRBV6-1; d_gene: .; abundance: .; j_gene: TRBJ1-5; CDR3nt: TGTGCCAGCAAGGGGAACGGCAATCAGCCCCAGCATTTT; CDR3aa: CASKGNGNQPQHF
v_gene: TRBV20-1; d_gene: TRBD2; abundance: many; j_gene: TRBJ2-1; CDR3nt: TGCAGTGCTAGAGCCCTAGCGGATAACAATGAGCAGTTCTTC; CDR3aa: CSARALADNNEQFF
v_gene: TRBV28; d_gene: .; abundance: few; j_gene: TRBJ1-2; CDR3nt: TGTGCCAGCAGCACCACGGACAGCTTCGGGGGCTACACCTTC; CDR3aa: CASSTTDSFGGYTF